The sequence of this TCR beta chain was determined in a study of blood T cell repertoires in COVID-19. About the study: The United States, Italy and Spain supplied acute and convalescent COVID-19 samples.

The V and J ends lost 8 bases and 2 bases respectively, with 10 bases between them. The CDR3 covers 12 residues. Germline CDR1 reads MDHEN; CDR2 reads SYDVKM. Original data processing: Estimated nucleated cell counts came from reference gene primer amplification. Only in-frame clones appear in the TCRdb table, and some are missing; sequencing was by immunoSEQ multiplex PCR. The V and J calls and clone size come from that table; D and trimming were worked out from the DNA. In the table there are 200,000 to 250,000 clones, approximately 90% of which are singletons. The TCR originated in a woman younger than 45 with COVID-19, enrolled during active disease. This chain links TRBV28 with TRBJ2-7; tentative D call: TRBD1 (5 bases). The sample taken for sequencing was peripheral blood. CDR3: CASWTLPYEQYV. The CDR3 nucleotides are TGTGCCAGCTGGACACTCCCCTACGAGCAGTACGTC.